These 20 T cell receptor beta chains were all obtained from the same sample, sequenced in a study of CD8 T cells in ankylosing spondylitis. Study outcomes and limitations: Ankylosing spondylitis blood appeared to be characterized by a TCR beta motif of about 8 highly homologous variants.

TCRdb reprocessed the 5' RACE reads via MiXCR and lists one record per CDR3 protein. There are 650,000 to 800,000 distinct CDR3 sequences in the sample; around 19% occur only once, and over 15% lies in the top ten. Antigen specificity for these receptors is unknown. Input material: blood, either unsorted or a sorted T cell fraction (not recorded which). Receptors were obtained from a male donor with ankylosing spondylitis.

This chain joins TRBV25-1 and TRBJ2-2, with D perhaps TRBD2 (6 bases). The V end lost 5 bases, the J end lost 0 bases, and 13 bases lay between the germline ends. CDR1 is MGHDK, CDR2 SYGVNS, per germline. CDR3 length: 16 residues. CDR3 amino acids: CASSFSGPANTGELFF. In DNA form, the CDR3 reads TGTGCCAGCAGTTTTAGCGGACCGGCGAACACCGGGGAGCTGTTTTTT.

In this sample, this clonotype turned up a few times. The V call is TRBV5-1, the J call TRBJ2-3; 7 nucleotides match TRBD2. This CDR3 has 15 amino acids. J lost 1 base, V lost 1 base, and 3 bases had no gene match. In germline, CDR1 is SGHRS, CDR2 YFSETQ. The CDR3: CASSLNLAGTDTQYF. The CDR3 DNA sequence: TGCGCCAGCAGCTTGAACCTAGCGGGCACAGATACGCAGTATTTT.

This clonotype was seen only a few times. CDR3 region: CASSPDRVTFYNSPLHF. In DNA, the CDR3 is TGTGCCAGCAGCCCTGACAGAGTAACCTTTTATAATTCACCCCTCCACTTT. V and J are TRBV12-3 or TRBV12-4 and TRBJ1-6, with D perhaps matching TRBD1 (5 bases). This CDR3 is 17 amino acids long. Trimming removed 6 bases from V and 4 bases from J, with 19 bases in between.

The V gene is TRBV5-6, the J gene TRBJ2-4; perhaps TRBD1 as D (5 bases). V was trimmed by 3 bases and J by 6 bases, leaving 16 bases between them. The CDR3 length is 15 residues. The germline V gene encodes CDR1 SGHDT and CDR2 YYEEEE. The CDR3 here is CASSSPHSQGNIQYF. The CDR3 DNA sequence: TGTGCCAGCAGCTCCCCTCACTCCCAGGGAAACATTCAGTACTTC. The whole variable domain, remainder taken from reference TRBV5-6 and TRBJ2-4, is DAGVTQSPTHLIKTRGQQVTLRCSPKSGHDTVSWYQQALGQGPQFIFQYYEEEERQRGNFPDRFSGHQFPNYSSELNVNALLLGDSALYLCASSSPHSQGNIQYFGAGTRLSVL.

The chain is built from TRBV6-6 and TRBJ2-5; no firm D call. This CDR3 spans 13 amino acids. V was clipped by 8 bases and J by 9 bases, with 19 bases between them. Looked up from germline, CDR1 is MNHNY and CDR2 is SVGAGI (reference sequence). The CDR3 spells CASGPGTIGAQYF. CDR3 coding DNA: TGTGCCAGCGGGCCCGGAACAATCGGCGCCCAGTACTTC.

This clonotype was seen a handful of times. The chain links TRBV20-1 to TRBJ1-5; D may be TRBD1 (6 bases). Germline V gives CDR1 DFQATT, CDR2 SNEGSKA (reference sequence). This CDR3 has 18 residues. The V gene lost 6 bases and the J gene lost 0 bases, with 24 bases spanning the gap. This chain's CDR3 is CSAGPGGGGSHSNQPQHF. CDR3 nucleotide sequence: TGCAGTGCGGGCCCGGGCGGGGGCGGATCACATAGCAATCAGCCCCAGCATTTT.

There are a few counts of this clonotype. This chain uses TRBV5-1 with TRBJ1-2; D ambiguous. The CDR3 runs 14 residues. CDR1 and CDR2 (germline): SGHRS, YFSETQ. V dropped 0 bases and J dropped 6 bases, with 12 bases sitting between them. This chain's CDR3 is CASSLAVGMDGYTF. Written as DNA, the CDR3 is TGCGCCAGCAGCTTGGCAGTAGGGATGGATGGCTACACCTTC.

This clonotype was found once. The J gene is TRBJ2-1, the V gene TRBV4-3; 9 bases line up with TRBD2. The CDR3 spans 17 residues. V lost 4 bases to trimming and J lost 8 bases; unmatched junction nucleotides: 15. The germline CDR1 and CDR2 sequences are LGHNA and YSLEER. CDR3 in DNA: TGCGCCAGCAGCCCGAGCGTGAGTAGCGGGAGAGTGGATGAGCAGTTCTTC. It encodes CASSPSVSSGRVDEQFF.

CDR3 region: CASSYTRDYTF. The CDR3 DNA sequence: TGTGCCAGCAGTTACACCCGTGACTACACCTTC. The chain has TRBV6-2 or TRBV6-3 and TRBJ1-2; D gene uncertain. The CDR3 contains 11 residues. V gave up 2 bases and J gave up 10 bases, with 8 bases separating them. Germline loops: CDR1 MNHEY, CDR2 SVGEGT.

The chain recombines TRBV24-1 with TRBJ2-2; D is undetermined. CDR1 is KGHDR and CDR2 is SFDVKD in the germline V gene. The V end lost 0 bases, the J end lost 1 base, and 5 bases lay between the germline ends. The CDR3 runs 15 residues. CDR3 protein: CATSDLYLNTGELFF. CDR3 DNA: TGTGCCACCAGTGATTTGTACCTGAACACCGGGGAGCTGTTTTTT.

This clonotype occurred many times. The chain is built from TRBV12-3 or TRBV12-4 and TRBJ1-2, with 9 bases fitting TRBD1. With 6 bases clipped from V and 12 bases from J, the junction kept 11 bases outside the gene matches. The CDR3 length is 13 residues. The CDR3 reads CASSRDRVVADTF. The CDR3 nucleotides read TGTGCCAGCAGCCGGGACAGGGTCGTCGCTGACACCTTC.

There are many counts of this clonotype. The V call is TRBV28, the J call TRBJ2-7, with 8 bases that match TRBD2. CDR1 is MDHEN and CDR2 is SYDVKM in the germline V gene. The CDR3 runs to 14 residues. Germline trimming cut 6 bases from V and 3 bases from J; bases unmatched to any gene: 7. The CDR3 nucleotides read TGTGCCAGCAGGCCCGGGACTAGTTTCTACGAGCAGTACTTC. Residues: CASRPGTSFYEQYF. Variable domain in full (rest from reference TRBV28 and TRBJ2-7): DVKVTQSSRYLVKRTGEKVFLECVQDMDHENMFWYRQDPGLGLRLIYFSYDVKMKEKGDIPEGYSVSREKKERFSLILESASTNQTSMYLCASRPGTSFYEQYFGPGTRLTVT.

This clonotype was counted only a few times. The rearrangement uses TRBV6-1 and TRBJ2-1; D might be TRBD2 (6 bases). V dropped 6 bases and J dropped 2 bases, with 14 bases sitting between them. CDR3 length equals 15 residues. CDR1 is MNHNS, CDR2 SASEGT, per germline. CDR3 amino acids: CASRRWGEAYNEQFF. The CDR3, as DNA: TGTGCCAGCAGGCGTTGGGGGGAGGCCTACAATGAGCAGTTCTTC.

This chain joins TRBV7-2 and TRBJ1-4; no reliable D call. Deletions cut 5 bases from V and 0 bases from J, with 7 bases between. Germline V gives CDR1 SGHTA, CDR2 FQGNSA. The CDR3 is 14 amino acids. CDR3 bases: TGTGCCAGCAGCCGTGATGCAACTAATGAAAAACTGTTTTTT. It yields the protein CASSRDATNEKLFF.

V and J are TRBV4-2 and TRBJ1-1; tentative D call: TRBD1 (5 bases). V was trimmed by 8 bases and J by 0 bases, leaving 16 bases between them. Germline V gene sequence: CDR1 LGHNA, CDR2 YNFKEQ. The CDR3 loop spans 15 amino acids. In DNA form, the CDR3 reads TGTGCCAGCGGGCCAGTGGGGGGAATGAACACTGAAGCTTTCTTT. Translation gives CASGPVGGMNTEAFF.

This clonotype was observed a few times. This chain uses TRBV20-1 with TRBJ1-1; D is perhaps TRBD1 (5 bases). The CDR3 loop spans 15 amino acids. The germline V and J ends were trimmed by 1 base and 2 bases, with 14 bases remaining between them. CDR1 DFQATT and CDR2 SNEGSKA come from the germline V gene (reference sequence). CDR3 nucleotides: TGCAGTGCTAGAGTAGGAGGCAGGGTAAACACTGAAGCTTTCTTT. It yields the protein CSARVGGRVNTEAFF.

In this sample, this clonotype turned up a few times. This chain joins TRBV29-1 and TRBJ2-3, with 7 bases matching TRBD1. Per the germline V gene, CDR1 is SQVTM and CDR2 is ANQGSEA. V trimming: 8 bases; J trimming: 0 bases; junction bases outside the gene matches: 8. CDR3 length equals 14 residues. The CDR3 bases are TGCAGCATTTCCGGGACAGCTAGCACAGATACGCAGTATTTT. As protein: CSISGTASTDTQYF.

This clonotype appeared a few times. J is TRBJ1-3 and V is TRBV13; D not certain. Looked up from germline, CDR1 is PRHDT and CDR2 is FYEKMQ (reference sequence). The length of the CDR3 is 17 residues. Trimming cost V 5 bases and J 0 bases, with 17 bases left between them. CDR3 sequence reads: CASSPRPPQYSGNTIYF. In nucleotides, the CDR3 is TGTGCCAGCAGCCCTCGACCTCCTCAATACTCTGGAAACACCATATATTTT.

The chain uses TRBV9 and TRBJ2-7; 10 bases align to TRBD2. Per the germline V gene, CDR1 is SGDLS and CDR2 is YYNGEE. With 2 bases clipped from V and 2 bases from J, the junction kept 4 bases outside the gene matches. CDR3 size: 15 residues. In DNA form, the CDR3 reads TGTGCCAGCAGCGTCGGACTAGCGGATACCTACGAGCAGTACTTC. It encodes CASSVGLADTYEQYF.

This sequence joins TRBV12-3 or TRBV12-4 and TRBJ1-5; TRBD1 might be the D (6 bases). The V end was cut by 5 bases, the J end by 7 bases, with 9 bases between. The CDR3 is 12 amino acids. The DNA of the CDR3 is TGTGCCAGCAGTCGCGGACAGCAGCCCCAGCATTTT. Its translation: CASSRGQQPQHF.